These 27 T cell receptor beta chains originate from one sample sequenced in a study of blood T cell repertoires in COVID-19. Data came from immunoSEQ multiplex PCR; TCRdb stores just in-frame clones and leaves some out. In the table there are more than 75,000 clones, about 90% of which are singletons. Sequenced material: peripheral blood. These receptors originate from a woman in her 70s with acute or convalescent COVID-19.

The genes are TRBV5-4 and TRBJ2-5, with TRBD2 as a possible D gene (6 bases). Germline V lookup: CDR1 SGHNT, CDR2 YYREEE (reference sequence). Deletions cut 0 bases from V and 5 bases from J, with 11 bases between. This CDR3 is built from 14 residues. In nucleotides, the CDR3 is TGTGCCAGCAGCTTGGGACTAGACGGGGAGACCCAGTACTTC. Protein product: CASSLGLDGETQYF.

This clone was seen only a few times. The rearrangement links TRBV6-4 to TRBJ1-6; no reliable D call. V lost 3 bases and J lost 6, with 6 bases in between. The germline gives CDR1 MRHNA, CDR2 SNTAGT. CDR3 length: 13 amino acids. In DNA form, the CDR3 reads TGTGCCAGCAGTGAACGGGGTAATTCACCCCTCCACTTT. It translates to CASSERGNSPLHF.

V and J are TRBV6-5 and TRBJ1-2; possibly TRBD1 for D (5 bases). CDR3 size: 14 residues. Germline V gives CDR1 MNHEY, CDR2 SVGAGI. The V and J ends lost 6 bases and 2 bases respectively, with 13 bases between them. CDR3 amino acids: CASRKTRENYGYTF. CDR3 bases: TGTGCCAGCAGAAAAACCAGGGAAAACTATGGCTACACCTTC.

This clone was seen a handful of times. V usage is TRBV11-2 and J usage is TRBJ2-1; 10 nucleotides agree with TRBD2. The CDR3 runs 16 residues. V lost 1 base to trimming and J lost 4 bases; unmatched junction nucleotides: 4. The germline CDR1 and CDR2 sequences are SGHAT and FQNNGV. The CDR3 DNA is TGTGCCAGCAGCTTAGGGAGGACTAGCGGATACAATGAGCAGTTCTTC. It encodes CASSLGRTSGYNEQFF. Supplemented by reference TRBV11-2 and TRBJ2-1, the full variable domain reads EAGVAQSPRYKIIEKRQSVAFWCNPISGHATLYWYQQILGQGPKLLIQFQNNGVVDDSQLPKDRFSAERLKGVDSTLKIQPAKLEDSAVYLCASSLGRTSGYNEQFFGPGTRLTVL.

This clone has just one count. J is TRBJ2-7 and V is TRBV2; 7 bases match TRBD1. The length of the CDR3 is 13 residues. V dropped 4 bases and J dropped 6; count of bases not matched to a gene: 6. In germline, CDR1 is SNHLY, CDR2 FYNNEI. This chain's CDR3 is CASSGIRQGEQYF. The CDR3 DNA follows: TGTGCCAGCAGTGGTATCAGACAGGGCGAGCAGTACTTC.

The rearrangement links TRBV18 to TRBJ1-1, with D possibly matching TRBD1 (5 bases). The CDR3 extends over 12 amino acids. Trimming left V 6 bases short and J 11 bases short, with 16 bases between. In germline, CDR1 is KGHSH, CDR2 LQKENI. CDR3 nucleotide sequence: TGTGCCAGCTCCATTCTGGGAGGGGATGCTTTCTTT. Protein: CASSILGGDAFF.

J is TRBJ1-5 and V is TRBV28, with a tentative D call TRBD1 (5 bases). Trimming cost V 1 base and J 5 bases, with 12 bases left between them. CDR3 length equals 15 residues. The germline V gene encodes CDR1 MDHEN and CDR2 SYDVKM. CDR3 in amino acids: CASSLSGRGDQPQHF. As DNA, the CDR3 is TGTGCCAGCAGTTTATCGGGTCGGGGGGATCAGCCCCAGCATTTT.

This chain links TRBV5-1 with TRBJ2-5, with TRBD1 matching over 7 bases. The CDR3 spans 14 residues. With 4 bases clipped from V and 2 bases from J, the junction kept 5 bases outside the gene matches. Germline CDR1 SGHRS, CDR2 YFSETQ. CDR3 protein: CASSRGQQQETQYF. DNA for the CDR3: TGCGCCAGCAGCAGGGGACAGCAGCAAGAGACCCAGTACTTC.

This rearrangement joins TRBV28 to TRBJ1-4; 11 bases fit TRBD1. V shed 6 bases, J shed 5 bases, and the junction held 2 bases outside the gene matches. The CDR3 totals 14 residues. Germline loops: CDR1 MDHEN, CDR2 SYDVKM. The CDR3 DNA follows: TGTGCCAGCAGCCGGGACAGGGGGAATGAAAAACTGTTTTTT. This sequence encodes CASSRDRGNEKLFF.

This clone was detected a few times. The rearrangement uses TRBV19 and TRBJ1-1; perhaps TRBD1 as D (5 bases). Germline values: CDR1 LNHDA, CDR2 SQIVND (reference sequence). Trimming stripped 3 bases from V and 0 bases from J, with 8 bases between. The CDR3 consists of 14 residues. The CDR3 coding sequence is TGTGCCAGTAGTATGGCAGGGATGAACACTGAAGCTTTCTTT. Translating it yields CASSMAGMNTEAFF.

This clone was recorded only once. V is TRBV9 and J is TRBJ2-3, with D possibly TRBD1 on 6 matching bases. This CDR3 has 15 amino acids. V was cut by 3 bases and J by 4 bases, with 15 bases left in between. The V gene's germline CDR1 is SGDLS and CDR2 YYNGEE. CDR3 nucleotides: TGTGCCAGCAGCGAGAGGGGGATAGGGGCAGATACGCAGTATTTT. It translates to CASSERGIGADTQYF. Full variable domain (missing parts from reference TRBV9 and TRBJ2-3): DSGVTQTPKHLITATGQRVTLRCSPRSGDLSVYWYQQSLDQGLQFLIQYYNGEERAKGNILERFSAQQFPDLHSELNLSSLELGDSALYFCASSERGIGADTQYFGPGTRLTVL.

The chain carries TRBV29-1 and TRBJ2-6, with TRBD1 matching over 7 bases. The germline V gene has CDR1 SQVTM and CDR2 ANQGSEA. This CDR3 has 19 residues. The V gene end was trimmed by 5 bases and the J gene end by 2 bases; junction bases not matched to a gene: 18. This chain's CDR3 is CSVQDLPRGIVPGANVLTF. The CDR3 nucleotides read TGCAGCGTTCAGGACCTACCCAGGGGGATAGTACCTGGGGCCAACGTCCTGACTTTC.

Only one count was recorded for this clone. J is TRBJ1-1 and V is TRBV7-8, with D unclear. This CDR3 has 14 amino acids. Germline V gene data show CDR1 as SGHVS and CDR2 as FQNEAQ. V gave up 5 bases and J gave up 0 bases, with 10 bases separating them. CDR3 in DNA: TGTGCCAGCAGCCATCAGTCCCTGAACACTGAAGCTTTCTTT. This encodes CASSHQSLNTEAFF.

The V and J genes are TRBV2 and TRBJ2-7; 10 nucleotides agree with TRBD1. In germline, CDR1 is SNHLY, CDR2 FYNNEI. This CDR3 is 15 amino acids long. V gave up 4 bases and J gave up 4 bases; unmatched junction bases: 7. The CDR3, as DNA: TGTGCCAGCAGTGGAAGTTGGGGACAGGGGTACGAGCAGTACTTC. It specifies CASSGSWGQGYEQYF. The full variable domain, in which reference TRBV2 and TRBJ2-7 provide the parts outside the CDR3, is EPEVTQTPSHQVTQMGQEVILRCVPISNHLYFYWYRQILGQKVEFLVSFYNNEISEKSEIFDDQFSVERPDGSNFTLKIRSTKLEDSAMYFCASSGSWGQGYEQYFGPGTRLTVT.

The gene calls are TRBV19 and TRBJ2-1; D gene ambiguous. Germline-derived CDR1 and CDR2 are LNHDA and SQIVND (reference sequence). The ends were cut back, 4 bases at V and 5 bases at J, with 6 bases in the middle. CDR3 length: 12 amino acids. CDR3 in amino acids: CASSRQNNEQFF. The CDR3 region has the DNA TGTGCCAGTAGTAGGCAGAACAATGAGCAGTTCTTC.

To note about this clone: A junction end diverges from the germline sequence, so it may reflect a read error. J is TRBJ1-2 and V is TRBV3-1 (or the pseudogene TRBV3-2); no firm D call. The CDR3 consists of 13 residues. CDR1 is LGHDT, CDR2 YNNKEL, per germline (reference sequence). CDR3 in DNA: TGTGCCAGCAGCCAAGTACCTAAATATGGCTACACCTTC. It yields the protein CASSQVPKYGYTF.

This rearrangement joins TRBV12-3 or TRBV12-4 to TRBJ2-1, with D possibly matching TRBD1 (5 bases). Trimming took off 3 bases at V and 9 bases at J, with 9 bases between the two ends. The CDR3 extends over 12 amino acids. CDR3 protein: CASSFLQGEQFF. The CDR3 nucleotides are TGTGCCAGCAGTTTTCTTCAGGGTGAGCAGTTCTTC.

V usage is TRBV27 and J usage is TRBJ2-1, with a tentative D call TRBD2 (5 bases). V lost 5 bases and J lost 3, with 17 bases in between. The CDR3 is 16 amino acids. Per germline, CDR1 MNHEY and CDR2 SMNVEV (reference sequence). The CDR3 bases are TGTGCCAGCAGTCATGGGTTCTTGACTAACTACAATGAGCAGTTCTTC. Translation gives CASSHGFLTNYNEQFF.

This chain links TRBV27 with TRBJ1-4; the D gene is possibly TRBD1 (6 bases). The CDR3 spans 19 residues. The germline V gene has CDR1 MNHEY and CDR2 SMNVEV (reference sequence). The V and J ends lost 6 bases and 8 bases respectively, with 31 bases between them. CDR3: CASSPTWGGGGTKTEKLFF. CDR3 nucleotide sequence: TGTGCCAGCAGCCCCACCTGGGGGGGAGGGGGAACGAAAACCGAAAAACTGTTTTTT.

This chain connects TRBV28 to TRBJ2-7; 9 bases align to TRBD1. The germline gives CDR1 MDHEN, CDR2 SYDVKM. V shed 6 bases and J 4 bases; nucleotides not matched to a gene: 7. The CDR3 is 14 residues long. The CDR3 sequence: CASRSGQGGYEQYF. Written as DNA, the CDR3 is TGTGCCAGCAGGTCGGGACAGGGAGGGTACGAGCAGTACTTC.

The chain joins TRBV2 to TRBJ1-2, with D hard to call. V was pared by 4 bases and J by 4 bases, with 10 bases between. Germline V gives CDR1 SNHLY, CDR2 FYNNEI. The CDR3 is 13 residues long. The chain's CDR3 is CASSGAESYGYTF. Here the CDR3 DNA reads TGTGCCAGCAGTGGCGCGGAATCCTATGGCTACACCTTC.

The sample holds a few counts of this clone. CDR3: CASSLGDSFGLPHF. In DNA, the CDR3 is TGTGCCAGCAGCTTGGGGGACTCCTTCGGTCTGCCCCACTTT. The V call is TRBV5-5, the J call TRBJ1-6; D is possibly TRBD1 (5 bases). The CDR3 covers 14 residues. V was cut by 0 bases and J by 18 bases, with 19 bases left in between. The germline V gene has CDR1 SGHKS and CDR2 YYEKEE (reference sequence).

This sequence joins TRBV2 and TRBJ1-3; 7 bases map to TRBD1. The trim removed 2 bases at V and 0 bases at J, leaving 16 bases unmatched. Germline V CDR1 and CDR2: SNHLY, FYNNEI. The CDR3 runs to 20 residues. CDR3 region: CASSERAERQGPTSGNTIYF. The CDR3 DNA sequence: TGTGCCAGCAGTGAAAGGGCCGAAAGACAGGGTCCCACCTCTGGAAACACCATATATTTT.

The genes are TRBV7-9 and TRBJ2-2, with 11 nucleotides matching TRBD1. The germline V gene has CDR1 SEHNR and CDR2 FQNEAQ (reference sequence). V was pared by 5 bases and J by 5 bases, with 7 bases of the junction left unmatched. The CDR3 extends over 16 amino acids. The CDR3 DNA reads TGTGCCAGCAGCCGATCCGGGACAGGGGGGACCGGGGAGCTGTTTTTT. This codes for CASSRSGTGGTGELFF.

The rearrangement uses TRBV4-1 and TRBJ1-3; weak D call: TRBD1 (5 bases). V was trimmed by 0 bases and J by 4 bases, leaving 13 bases between them. This CDR3 region has 16 residues. CDR1 MGHRA and CDR2 YSYEKL come from the germline V gene. CDR3 region: CASSQEDQGLGNTIYF. Written as DNA, the CDR3 is TGCGCCAGCAGCCAAGAGGACCAGGGTTTGGGAAACACCATATATTTT.

The V call is TRBV27, the J call TRBJ1-4; weak D call: TRBD1 (5 bases). The V and J ends lost 6 bases and 2 bases respectively, with 16 bases between them. Per germline, CDR1 MNHEY and CDR2 SMNVEV (reference sequence). The CDR3 runs 16 residues. In DNA form, the CDR3 reads TGTGCCAGCAGAACAGCAAGGGGAGGGACTAATGAAAAACTGTTTTTT. It encodes CASRTARGGTNEKLFF. Drawing the rest from reference TRBV27 and TRBJ1-4, the complete variable domain is EAQVTQNPRYLITVTGKKLTVTCSQNMNHEYMSWYRQDPGLGLRQIYYSMNVEVTDKGDVPEGYKVSRKEKRNFPLILESPSPNQTSLYFCASRTARGGTNEKLFFGSGTQLSVL.

In this sample, this clone turned up once. The V and J genes are TRBV5-1 and TRBJ2-3; 11 bases are shared with TRBD1. V shed 4 bases, J shed 3 bases, and the junction held 10 bases outside the gene matches. The germline V gene has CDR1 SGHRS and CDR2 YFSETQ. CDR3 length: 17 amino acids. The CDR3 protein is CASSAAGTGGSTDTQYF. The CDR3 DNA is TGCGCCAGCAGCGCCGCGGGGACAGGGGGGTCGACAGATACGCAGTATTTT.